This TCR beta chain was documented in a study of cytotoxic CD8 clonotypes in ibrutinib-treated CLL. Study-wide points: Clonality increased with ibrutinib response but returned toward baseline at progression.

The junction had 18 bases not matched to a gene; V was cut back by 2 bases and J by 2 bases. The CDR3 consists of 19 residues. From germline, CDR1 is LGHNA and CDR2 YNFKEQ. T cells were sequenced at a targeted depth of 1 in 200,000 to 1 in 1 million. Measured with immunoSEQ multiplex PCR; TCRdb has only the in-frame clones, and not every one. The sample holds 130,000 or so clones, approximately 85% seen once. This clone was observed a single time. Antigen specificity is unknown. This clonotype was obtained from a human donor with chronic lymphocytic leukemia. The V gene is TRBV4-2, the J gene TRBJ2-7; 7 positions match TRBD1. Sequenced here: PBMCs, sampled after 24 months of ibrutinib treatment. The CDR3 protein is CASSQRYIGSGQAAYEQYF. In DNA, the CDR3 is TGTGCCAGCAGCCAAAGGTATATCGGTAGTGGACAGGCGGCCTACGAGCAGTACTTC.